This T cell receptor (beta chain) was observed in a study of siplizumab effects on memory and regulatory T cells. Using immunoSEQ multiplex PCR, the repertoire was profiled, and TCRdb retains in-frame clones only, with some absent. This table holds approximately 100,000 clones, around 90% found once. Germline V gives CDR1 SEHNR, CDR2 FQNEAQ (reference sequence). The V end lost 2 bases, the J end lost 8 bases, and 6 bases lay between the germline ends. CDR3 length equals 11 residues. This clone was seen only once. The chain has TRBV7-9 and TRBJ1-1; D unclear. Material for sequencing was Tregs sorted from blood. The source is a human donor in good health. CDR3 protein: CASSLLAEAFF. CDR3 in DNA: TGTGCCAGCAGCTTACTAGCAGAAGCTTTCTTT.